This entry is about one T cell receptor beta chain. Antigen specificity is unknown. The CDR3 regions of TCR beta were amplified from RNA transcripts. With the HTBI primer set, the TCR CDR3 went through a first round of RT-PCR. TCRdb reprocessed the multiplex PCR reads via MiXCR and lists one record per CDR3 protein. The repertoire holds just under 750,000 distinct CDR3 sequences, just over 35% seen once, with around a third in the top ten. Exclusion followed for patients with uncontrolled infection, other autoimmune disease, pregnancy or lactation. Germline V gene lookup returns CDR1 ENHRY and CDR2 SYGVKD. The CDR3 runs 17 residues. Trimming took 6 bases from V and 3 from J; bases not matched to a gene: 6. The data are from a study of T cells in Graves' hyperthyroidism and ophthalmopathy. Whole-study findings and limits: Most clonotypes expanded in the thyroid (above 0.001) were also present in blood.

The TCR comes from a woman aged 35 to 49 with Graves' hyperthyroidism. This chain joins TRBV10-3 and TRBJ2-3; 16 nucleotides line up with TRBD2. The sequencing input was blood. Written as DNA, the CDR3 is TGTGCCATCAGCGACGGGACTAGCGGGGGGGCAACAGATACGCAGTATTTT. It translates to CAISDGTSGGATDTQYF.